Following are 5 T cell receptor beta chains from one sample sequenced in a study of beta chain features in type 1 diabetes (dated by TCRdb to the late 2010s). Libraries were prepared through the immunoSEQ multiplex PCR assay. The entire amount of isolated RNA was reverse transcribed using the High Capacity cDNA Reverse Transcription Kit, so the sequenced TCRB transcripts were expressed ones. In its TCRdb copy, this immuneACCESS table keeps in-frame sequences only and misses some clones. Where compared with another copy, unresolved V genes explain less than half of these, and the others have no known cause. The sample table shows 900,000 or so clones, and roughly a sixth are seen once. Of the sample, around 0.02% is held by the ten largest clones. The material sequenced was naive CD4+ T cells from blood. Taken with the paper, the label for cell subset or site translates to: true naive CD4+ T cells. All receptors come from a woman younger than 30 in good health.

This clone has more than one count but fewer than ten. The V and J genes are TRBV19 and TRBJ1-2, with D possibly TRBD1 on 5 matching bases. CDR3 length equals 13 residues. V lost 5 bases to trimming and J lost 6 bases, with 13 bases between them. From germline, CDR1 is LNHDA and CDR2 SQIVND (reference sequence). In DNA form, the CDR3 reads TGTGCCAGTAGTTCAGGACAAGCAGATGGCTACACCTTC. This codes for CASSSGQADGYTF.

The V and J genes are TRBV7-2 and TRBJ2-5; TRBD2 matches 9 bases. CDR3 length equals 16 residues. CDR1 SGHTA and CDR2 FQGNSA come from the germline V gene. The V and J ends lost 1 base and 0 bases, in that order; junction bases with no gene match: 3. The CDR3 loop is CASSLVPSGNQETQYF. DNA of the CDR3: TGTGCCAGCAGCTTAGTACCTAGCGGGAACCAAGAGACCCAGTACTTC.

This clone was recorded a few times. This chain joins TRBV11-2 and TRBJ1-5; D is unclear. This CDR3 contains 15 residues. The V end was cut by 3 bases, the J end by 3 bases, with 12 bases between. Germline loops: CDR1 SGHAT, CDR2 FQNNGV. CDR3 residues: CASSLAGEPNQPQHF. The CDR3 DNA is TGTGCCAGCAGCTTGGCAGGAGAGCCCAATCAGCCCCAGCATTTT.

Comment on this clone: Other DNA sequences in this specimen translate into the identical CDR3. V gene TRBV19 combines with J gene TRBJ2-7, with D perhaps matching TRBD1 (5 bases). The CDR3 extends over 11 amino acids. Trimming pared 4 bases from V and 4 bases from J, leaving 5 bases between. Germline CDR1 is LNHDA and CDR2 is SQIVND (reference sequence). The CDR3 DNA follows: TGTGCCAGTAGTACAGGGTACGAGCAGTACTTC. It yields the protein CASSTGYEQYF. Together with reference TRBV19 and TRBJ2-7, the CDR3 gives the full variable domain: DGGITQSPKYLFRKEGQNVTLSCEQNLNHDAMYWYRQDPGQGLRLIYYSQIVNDFQKGDIAEGYSVSREKKESFPLTVTSAQKNPTAFYLCASSTGYEQYFGPGTRLTVT.

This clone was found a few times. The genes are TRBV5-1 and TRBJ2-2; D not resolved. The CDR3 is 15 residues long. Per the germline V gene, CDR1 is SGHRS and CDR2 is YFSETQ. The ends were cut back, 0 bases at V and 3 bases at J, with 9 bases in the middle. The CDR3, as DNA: TGCGCCAGCAGCTTGGACAGCAGATACACCGGGGAGCTGTTTTTT. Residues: CASSLDSRYTGELFF.